What follows is one TCR beta chain and its context. Its antigen target is currently unknown. No clone much larger than this one lies a single base away; base qualities are absent. The time point label of this sample denotes: baseline before first vaccination. Vaccinee samples came from UK trials COV001 and COV002, including a single-blind randomized controlled phase 2/3 trial of AZD1222 (ChAdOx1 nCoV-19) in healthy adults. For TCRbeta chain sequencing, PBMC samples were collected from trial participants at day 0 and at day 28 after the second dose. The CDR3 regions of human TCRbeta chains were subjected to immunosequencing. In the original analysis: TCRs in the repertoires were matched against a reference library of SARS-CoV-2-specific TCRs that had been generated with the MIRA antigen-specificity platform. Breadth was defined as the fraction of unique TCRs that were SARS-CoV-2-associated, and depth was defined as the fraction of total T cells that were SARS-CoV-2-associated. Using the MIRA data, each spike-specific TCR was assigned both to the spike region to which the TCR was reactive and to a CD4 or CD8 class. Log10-transformed breadth and depth values were compared by one-way ANOVA with Sidak's multiple comparisons tests. This immuneACCESS table, as held by TCRdb, lists in-frame sequences with V and J called but not all clones. Of the missing ones, under half trace to an unresolved V gene in checked studies; the others have no known cause. Clone size and the V and J calls come from that table; the DNA yielded D and trimming. In all, the sample holds 150,000 or so clones, and roughly 90% of those were seen once. About 1.5% of the sample lies in the top ten.

Taken from the germline V gene, the CDR1 and CDR2 loops are SGDLS and YYNGEE. Reading from cysteine to phenylalanine, the CDR3 counts 13 amino acids. Only CDR3 DNA remains: 39 bases, in frame from the first base. Trimming removed 0 bases from V and 6 bases from J, leaving 8 bases between the germline ends. The record originates from a study of T cell responses to AZD1222 COVID-19 vaccine (dated by TCRdb to the early 2020s). For the study in its entirety: AZD1222 recipients given second doses at about 4 weeks or at about 12 weeks were pooled, since spike-specific TCR depth and breadth were not found to differ between the two schedules. TCR sequencing covered roughly 230 trial participants: some 210 given two doses of AZD1222 and 26 given two doses of MenACWY control vaccine. Trial participants were enrolled into age subgroups of 18-55, 56-69 and 70-plus years, which contained roughly 150, 30 and 60 TCR-sequenced participants, respectively. Overall study outcomes, separate from this receptor: Because no day 14 peak-response samples were available, the repertoires could be characterized only after the peak T cell response. Nearly half of unique spike-specific TCRs reportedly recognized epitopes outside regions mutated in the B.1.351 and B.1.1.7 variants. Conclusions about previously exposed vaccinees were limited because only a handful of AZD1222 recipients were SARS-CoV-2 seropositive at baseline. Spike-specific TCR breadth and depth rose significantly after two AZD1222 doses compared with day 0 and with MenACWY recipients. The 56-69-year group was small, and its depth increase did not reach significance, likely because of low power. Participants were mostly white British and included more females than males, and it was suggested by the authors that clonal diversity may have been underestimated. CD4 TCRs associated with the vaccine covered the entire spike protein, and the dominant responses were in regions 160-218 and 743-854.

Recombination joined TRBV9 with TRBJ2-3; confidence is insufficient to name the D gene. The clonotype comes from an adult in good health. The sequencing used peripheral blood, collected on day 0 of AZD1222 vaccination. In nucleotide form, the sequence is TGTGCCAGCAGCGTAGTGATGGGGGATACGCAGTATTTT. This codes for CASSVVMGDTQYF.